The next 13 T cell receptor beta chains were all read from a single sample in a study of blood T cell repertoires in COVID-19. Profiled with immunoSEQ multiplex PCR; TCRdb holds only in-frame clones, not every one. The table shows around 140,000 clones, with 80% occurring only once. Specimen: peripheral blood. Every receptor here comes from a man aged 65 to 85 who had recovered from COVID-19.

The chain's CDR3 is CASRLLAGTNEQYF. The CDR3 region has the DNA TGTGCCAGCAGATTACTAGCGGGAACGAACGAGCAGTACTTC. J is TRBJ2-7 and V is TRBV5-6; 10 nucleotides match TRBD2. With V trimmed by 5 bases and J by 5 bases, 7 bases remained unmatched. The germline CDR1 and CDR2 sequences are SGHDT and YYEEEE. This CDR3 has 14 residues.

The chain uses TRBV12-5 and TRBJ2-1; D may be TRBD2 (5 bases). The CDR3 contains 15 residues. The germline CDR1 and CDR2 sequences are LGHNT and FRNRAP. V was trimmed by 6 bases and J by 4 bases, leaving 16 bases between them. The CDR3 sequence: CASGPPGSYYNEQFF. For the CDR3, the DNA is TGTGCTAGTGGCCCCCCGGGGTCCTATTACAATGAGCAGTTCTTC.

CDR3 in amino acids: CASSVVVPTSWGNEQFF. CDR3 coding DNA: TGTGCCAGCAGCGTAGTAGTCCCGACTAGTTGGGGCAATGAGCAGTTCTTC. The rearrangement uses TRBV9 and TRBJ2-1; the D gene is possibly TRBD2 (6 bases). This CDR3 contains 17 residues. The V end was cut by 0 bases, the J end by 6 bases, with 19 bases between. CDR1 is SGDLS, CDR2 YYNGEE, per germline. Filled out from reference TRBV9 and TRBJ2-1, the complete variable domain reads DSGVTQTPKHLITATGQRVTLRCSPRSGDLSVYWYQQSLDQGLQFLIQYYNGEERAKGNILERFSAQQFPDLHSELNLSSLELGDSALYFCASSVVVPTSWGNEQFFGPGTRLTVL.

CDR3: CASSQDAGGSYEQYF. The CDR3 region has the DNA TGCGCCAGCAGCCAAGATGCGGGAGGGTCCTACGAGCAGTACTTC. This chain connects TRBV4-3 to TRBJ2-7; 9 positions agree with TRBD2. Germline CDR1 and CDR2: LGHNA and YSLEER. The V gene end was trimmed by 0 bases and the J gene end by 1 base; junction bases not matched to a gene: 1. The CDR3 has 15 residues.

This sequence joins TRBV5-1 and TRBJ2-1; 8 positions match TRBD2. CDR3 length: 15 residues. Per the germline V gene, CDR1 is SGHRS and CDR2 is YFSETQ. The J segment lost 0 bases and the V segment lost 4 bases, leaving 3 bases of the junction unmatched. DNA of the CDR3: TGCGCCAGCAGCACTAGCGGAAGCTCCTACAATGAGCAGTTCTTC. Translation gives CASSTSGSSYNEQFF.

The CDR3 nucleotides are TGCAGTGCTAGTCCCCGGGGGACAGGGGTTGAAAAACTGTTTTTT. Its protein is CSASPRGTGVEKLFF. The gene calls are TRBV20-1 and TRBJ1-4; 10 bases fit TRBD1. Germline-derived CDR1 and CDR2 are DFQATT and SNEGSKA (reference sequence). CDR3 length: 15 amino acids. Trimming removed 3 bases from V and 7 bases from J; junction bases left unmatched: 8.

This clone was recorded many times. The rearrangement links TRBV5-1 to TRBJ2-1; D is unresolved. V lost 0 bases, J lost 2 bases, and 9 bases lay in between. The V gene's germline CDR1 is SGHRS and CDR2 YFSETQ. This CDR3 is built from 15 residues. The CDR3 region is CASSLVALPYNEQFF. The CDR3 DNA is TGCGCCAGCAGCTTGGTGGCCTTACCCTACAATGAGCAGTTCTTC.

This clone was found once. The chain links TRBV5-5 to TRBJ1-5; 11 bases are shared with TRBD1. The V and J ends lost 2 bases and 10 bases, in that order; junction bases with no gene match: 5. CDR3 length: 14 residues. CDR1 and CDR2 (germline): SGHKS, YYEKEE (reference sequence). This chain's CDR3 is CASSFGQGAAPQHF. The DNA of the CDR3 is TGTGCCAGCAGCTTTGGACAGGGGGCCGCCCCCCAGCATTTT.

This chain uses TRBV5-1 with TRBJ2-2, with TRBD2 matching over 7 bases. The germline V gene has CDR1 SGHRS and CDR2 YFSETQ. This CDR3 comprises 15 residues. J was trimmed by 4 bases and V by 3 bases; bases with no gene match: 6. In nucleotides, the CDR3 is TGCGCCAGCAGCTGGCCGGGACTAACCACCGGGGAGCTGTTTTTT. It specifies CASSWPGLTTGELFF.

The CDR3: CASSIDGSRQETQYF. The DNA of the CDR3 is TGTGCCAGTAGTATAGATGGGAGCCGCCAAGAGACCCAGTACTTC. The chain couples TRBV19 to TRBJ2-5, with D possibly TRBD2 on 5 matching bases. V shed 0 bases and J shed 1 base, with 9 bases lying between them. Looked up from germline, CDR1 is LNHDA and CDR2 is SQIVND (reference sequence). This CDR3 contains 15 residues.

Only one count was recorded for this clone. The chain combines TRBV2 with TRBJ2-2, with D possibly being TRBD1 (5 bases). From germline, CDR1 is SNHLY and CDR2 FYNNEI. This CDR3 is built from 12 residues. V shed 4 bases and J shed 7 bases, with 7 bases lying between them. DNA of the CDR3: TGTGCCAGCAGTGGACAGTTCGGGGAGCTGTTTTTT. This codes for CASSGQFGELFF.

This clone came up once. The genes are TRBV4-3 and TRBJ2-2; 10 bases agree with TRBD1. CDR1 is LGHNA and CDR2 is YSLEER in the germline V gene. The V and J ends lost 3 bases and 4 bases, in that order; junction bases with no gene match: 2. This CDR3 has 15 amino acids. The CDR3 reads CASSHRTGGTGELFF. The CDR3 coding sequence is TGCGCCAGCAGCCATCGGACAGGGGGCACCGGGGAGCTGTTTTTT.

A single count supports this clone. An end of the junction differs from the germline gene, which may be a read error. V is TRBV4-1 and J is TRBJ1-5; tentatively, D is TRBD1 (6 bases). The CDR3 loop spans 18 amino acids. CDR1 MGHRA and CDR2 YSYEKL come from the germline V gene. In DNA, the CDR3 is TGCGCCAACAGCCAAGTTGGACGGAAGGCAGGGGGCAATCAGCCCCAGCATTTT. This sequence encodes CANSQVGRKAGGNQPQHF.